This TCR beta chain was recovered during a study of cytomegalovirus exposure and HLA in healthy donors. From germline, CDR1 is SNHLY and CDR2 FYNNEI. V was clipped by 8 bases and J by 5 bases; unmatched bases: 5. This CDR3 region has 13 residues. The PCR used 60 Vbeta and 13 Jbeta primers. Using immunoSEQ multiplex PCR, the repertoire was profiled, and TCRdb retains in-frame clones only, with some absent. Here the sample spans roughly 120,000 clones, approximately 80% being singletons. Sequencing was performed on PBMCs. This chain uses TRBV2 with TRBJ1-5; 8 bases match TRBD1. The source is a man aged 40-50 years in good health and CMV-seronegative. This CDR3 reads CASLDRDDQPQHF. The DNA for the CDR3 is TGTGCCAGCTTGGACAGGGACGATCAGCCCCAGCATTTT.